The present TCR beta chain was sequenced within a study of blood T cell repertoires in COVID-19. Study details: Whether acute or convalescent, the COVID-19 samples came from the United States, Italy and Spain.

Sequencing was performed with immunoSEQ multiplex PCR; in TCRdb, only in-frame clones are kept and a portion is missing. The profile shows about 270,000 clones, about 83% of them singletons. V lost 0 bases to trimming and J lost 4 bases, with 10 bases between them. This CDR3 is built from 15 residues. CDR1 is MNHNY, CDR2 SVGAGI, per germline (reference sequence). Sequenced sample: peripheral blood. The source of this sequence is an elderly man with acute or convalescent COVID-19. V and J are TRBV6-6 and TRBJ1-3, with D unclear. CDR3 loop: CASSYSSGSGNTIYF. Written as DNA, the CDR3 is TGTGCCAGCAGTTACTCATCTGGGAGCGGAAACACCATATATTTT.